This TCR beta chain was obtained from a study of PD-L1 blockade in urothelial cancer. Study details: The year 2014 saw patients start atezolizumab, 1,200 mg intravenously every 3 weeks.

The sample's time point: pretreatment peripheral blood. The assay was immunoSEQ multiplex PCR, and TCRdb's table has in-frame clones only and misses some. The table includes tens of thousands of clones, roughly 84% detected once. V lost 6 bases, J lost 7 bases, and 4 bases stayed unmatched. The CDR3 extends over 14 amino acids. The germline V gene has CDR1 SNHLY and CDR2 FYNNEI. The chain has TRBV2 and TRBJ1-6; TRBD1 agrees at 9 bases. The starting material was PBMCs, obtained around atezolizumab (anti-PD-L1) treatment. The TCR was taken from a man in his 60s with urothelial cancer. The DNA for the CDR3 is TGTGCCAGCAGAGGGGACAGGGTAAATTCACCCCTCCACTTT. As protein: CASRGDRVNSPLHF.